The 6 T cell receptor beta chains given below trace back to one sample, sequenced in a study of shared clonotypes between healthy human individuals. The repertoire was sequenced with immunoSEQ multiplex PCR; TCRdb's copy has only in-frame clones and lacks some. Among hundreds of thousands of clones listed, approximately 95% were seen once. Naive CD8 isolation took CD45RO-negative cells positively selected for CCR7 and excluded terminally differentiated effector memory CD45RA+ cells. Material for sequencing was naive CD8+ T cells sorted from blood. These receptors were obtained from a woman in her 30s in good health.

The chain uses TRBV27 and TRBJ2-1; 7 bases map to TRBD1. Per germline, CDR1 MNHEY and CDR2 SMNVEV (reference sequence). Trimming at V came to 6 bases and at J to 4 bases, leaving 3 bases not matched to a gene. CDR3 size: 13 residues. CDR3: CASSWTGYNEQFF. The CDR3 DNA reads as TGTGCCAGCAGCTGGACAGGTTACAATGAGCAGTTCTTC.

This rearrangement joins TRBV4-1 to TRBJ2-7; possibly TRBD2 for D (6 bases). Looked up from germline, CDR1 is MGHRA and CDR2 is YSYEKL. CDR3 length equals 15 residues. V lost 5 bases to trimming and J lost 6 bases, with 20 bases between them. The CDR3 coding sequence is TGCGCCAGCAGCGAAGGGGAGCGGGCCCGGGCCGAGCAGTACTTC. Translating gives CASSEGERARAEQYF.

This clone has a single count. The chain employs TRBV27 and TRBJ2-7; unclear D gene. V was clipped by 1 base and J by 6 bases, with 7 bases between them. The CDR3 contains 12 residues. Germline V CDR1 and CDR2: MNHEY, SMNVEV (reference sequence). Here the CDR3 reads CASSLYSGEQYF. The CDR3 bases are TGTGCCAGCAGTTTATACTCGGGCGAGCAGTACTTC.

The chain is built from TRBV2 and TRBJ2-7; D unclear. The length of the CDR3 is 15 residues. Germline CDR1 SNHLY, CDR2 FYNNEI. Trimming stripped 7 bases from V and 0 bases from J, with 16 bases between. The CDR3 spells CASTVGEIDSYEQYF. The CDR3 nucleotides are TGTGCCAGCACCGTTGGGGAAATAGACTCCTACGAGCAGTACTTC.

The chain employs TRBV28 and TRBJ2-7, with D unclear. The germline gives CDR1 MDHEN, CDR2 SYDVKM. The CDR3 has 13 residues. V lost 3 bases to trimming and J lost 4 bases, with 10 bases between them. The CDR3 region has the DNA TGTGCCAGCAGTTTCACGGGTCCGTACGAGCAGTACTTC. The encoded protein is CASSFTGPYEQYF.

In this sample, this clone turned up once. V and J are TRBV5-4 and TRBJ1-1; no clear D. V lost 6 bases and J 4 bases, leaving 10 bases between the germline ends. The CDR3 extends over 12 amino acids. Germline V lookup: CDR1 SGHNT, CDR2 YYREEE (reference sequence). The CDR3 bases are TGTGCCAGCAACCCCGGAGGCACTGAAGCTTTCTTT. This translates into CASNPGGTEAFF.